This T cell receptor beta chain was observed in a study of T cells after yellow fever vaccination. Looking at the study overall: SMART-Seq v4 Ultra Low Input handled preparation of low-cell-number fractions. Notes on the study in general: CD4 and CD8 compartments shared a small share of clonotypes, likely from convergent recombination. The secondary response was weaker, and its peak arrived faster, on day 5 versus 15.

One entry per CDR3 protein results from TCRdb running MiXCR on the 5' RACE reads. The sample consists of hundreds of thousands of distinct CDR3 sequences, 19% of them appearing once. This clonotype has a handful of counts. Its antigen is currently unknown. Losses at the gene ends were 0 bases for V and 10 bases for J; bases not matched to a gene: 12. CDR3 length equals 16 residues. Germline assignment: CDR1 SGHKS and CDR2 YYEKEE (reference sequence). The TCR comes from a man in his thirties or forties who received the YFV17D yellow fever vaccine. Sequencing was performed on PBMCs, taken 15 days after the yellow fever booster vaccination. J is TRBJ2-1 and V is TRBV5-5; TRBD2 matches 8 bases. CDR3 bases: TGTGCCAGCAGCTTGGAGTTCGCAGCGGGAGTTCAGGAGCAGTTCTTC. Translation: CASSLEFAAGVQEQFF.